This T cell receptor beta chain was identified in a study of blood T cell repertoires in COVID-19. Study-wide context: Nucleic acid was either cDNA or gDNA, and it came from T cells, B-cell-depleted T cells, or PBMCs.

Original data processing: Estimation of nucleated cell counts was performed using reference gene primer amplification. The repertoire was sequenced with immunoSEQ multiplex PCR; TCRdb's copy has only in-frame clones and lacks some. V and J calls and clone size are copied from that table; D and trimming were computed from the DNA. The data show more than 300,000 clones, with around 90% seen just once and 1.2% held by the top ten. Two negative PCRs, clearance, or symptom resolution were required of recovered Cohort 3 donors. A few counts support this clone. CDR1 is MNHEY and CDR2 is SVGAGI in the germline V gene. The CDR3 is 12 residues long. V dropped 6 bases and J dropped 1 base, with 6 bases sitting between them.

Sequenced: PBMCs or T cells enriched from blood (not recorded which). This clonotype was sampled from a woman aged 18-29 years who had recovered from COVID-19. This rearrangement joins TRBV6-5 to TRBJ1-2; D gene ambiguous. The DNA for the CDR3 is TGTGCCAGCAGCCCCCGTAACTATGGCTACACCTTC. It codes for CASSPRNYGYTF.